This entry describes one T cell receptor beta chain. Its antigen is still unknown. The data were obtained in a study of T-cell reconstitution after alpha-beta-depleted transplantation in children. Study-wide findings and caveats: Several hundred expanded graft clones reportedly gave rise to the alpha-beta T cells present about two months after transplant. Several patients had high TCRbeta diversity at day 60; it came from surviving recipient T cells and thymic progenitors.

V was trimmed by 2 bases and J by 3 bases, leaving 12 bases between them. CDR3 length: 15 amino acids. Looked up from germline, CDR1 is SGHRS and CDR2 is YFSETQ. Unique molecular identifiers were used in preparing the TCRbeta library. One entry per CDR3 protein, called by TCRdb with MiXCR from the PCR reads. This table holds 350,000 to 500,000 distinct CDR3 sequences, around two fifths found once. This specimen was PBMCs, taken before TCRalphabeta/CD19-depleted stem cell transplant. This chain uses TRBV5-1 with TRBJ2-1, with D perhaps being TRBD1 or TRBD2 (5 bases each). This clonotype was obtained from a girl aged 2-10 years with aplastic anemia, due to receive a stem cell transplant. In DNA, the CDR3 is TGCGCCAGCAGCTTTGGGGGAACTGACTACAATGAGCAGTTCTTC. This gives the protein CASSFGGTDYNEQFF.